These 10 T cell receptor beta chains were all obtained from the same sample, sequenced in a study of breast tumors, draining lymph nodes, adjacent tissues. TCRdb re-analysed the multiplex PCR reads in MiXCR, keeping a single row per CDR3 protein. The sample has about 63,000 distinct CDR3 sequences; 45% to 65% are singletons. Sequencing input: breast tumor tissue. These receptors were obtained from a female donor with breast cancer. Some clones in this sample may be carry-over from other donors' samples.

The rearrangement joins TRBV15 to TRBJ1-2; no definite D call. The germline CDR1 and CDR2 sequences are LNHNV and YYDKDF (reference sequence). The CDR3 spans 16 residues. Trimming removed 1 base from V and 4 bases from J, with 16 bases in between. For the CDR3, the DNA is TGTGCCACCAGCAGAGTCGGGTCGGGGTCCCCCTATGGCTACACCTTC. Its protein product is CATSRVGSGSPYGYTF.

CDR3 protein: CASTGQGPYEQYF. The DNA for the CDR3 is TGTGCCAGCACAGGACAGGGCCCTTACGAGCAGTACTTC. This chain links TRBV5-6 with TRBJ2-7, with 8 bases identical to TRBD1. J lost 4 bases, V lost 6 bases, and 6 bases had no gene match. The germline V gene has CDR1 SGHDT and CDR2 YYEEEE. The CDR3 loop spans 13 amino acids.

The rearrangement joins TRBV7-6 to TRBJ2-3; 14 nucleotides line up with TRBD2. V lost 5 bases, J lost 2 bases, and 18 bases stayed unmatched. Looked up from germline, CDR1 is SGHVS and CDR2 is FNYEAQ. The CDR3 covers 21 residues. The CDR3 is CASSPVPPGLAGVDPTDTQYF. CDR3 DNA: TGTGCCAGCAGCCCCGTCCCCCCGGGACTAGCGGGAGTGGACCCCACAGATACGCAGTATTTT.

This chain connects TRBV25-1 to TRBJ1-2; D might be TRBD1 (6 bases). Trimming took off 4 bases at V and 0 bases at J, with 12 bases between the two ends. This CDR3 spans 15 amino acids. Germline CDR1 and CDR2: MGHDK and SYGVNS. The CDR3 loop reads CASSADEGANYGYTF. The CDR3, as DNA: TGTGCCAGCAGTGCTGACGAGGGGGCTAACTATGGCTACACCTTC.

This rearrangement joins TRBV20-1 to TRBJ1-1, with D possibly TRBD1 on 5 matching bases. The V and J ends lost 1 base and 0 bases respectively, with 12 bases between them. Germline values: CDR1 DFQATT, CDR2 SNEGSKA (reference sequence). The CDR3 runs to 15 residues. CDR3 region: CSARGPGPMNTEAFF. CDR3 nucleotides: TGCAGTGCTAGAGGACCGGGACCGATGAACACTGAAGCTTTCTTT.

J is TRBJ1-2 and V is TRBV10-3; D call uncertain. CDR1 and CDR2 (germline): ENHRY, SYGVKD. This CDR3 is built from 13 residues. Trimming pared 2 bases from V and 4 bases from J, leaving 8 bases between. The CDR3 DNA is TGTGCCATCAGTGAGGACATGCTCTATGGCTACACCTTC. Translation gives CAISEDMLYGYTF.

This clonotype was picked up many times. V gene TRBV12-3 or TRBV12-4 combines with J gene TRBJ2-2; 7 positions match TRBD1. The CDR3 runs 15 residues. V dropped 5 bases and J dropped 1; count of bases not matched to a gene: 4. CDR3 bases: TGTGCCAGCAGTCGCCGGACAGGGAACACCGGGGAGCTGTTTTTT. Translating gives CASSRRTGNTGELFF.

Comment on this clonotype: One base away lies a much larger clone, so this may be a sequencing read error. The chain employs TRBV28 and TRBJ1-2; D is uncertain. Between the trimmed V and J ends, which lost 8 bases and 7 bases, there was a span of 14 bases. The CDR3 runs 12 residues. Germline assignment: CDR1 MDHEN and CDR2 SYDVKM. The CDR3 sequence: CASATDYCGYTF. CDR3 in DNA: TGTGCCAGCGCAACAGATTACTGTGGCTACACCTTC.

The DNA of the CDR3 is TGTGCCATCACGGTCCGATTGAACACTGAAGCTTTCTTT. Amino acid sequence: CAITVRLNTEAFF. The rearrangement uses TRBV10-3 and TRBJ1-1; D unresolved. Germline CDR1 ENHRY, CDR2 SYGVKD. V lost 7 bases and J 0 bases, leaving 9 bases between the germline ends. CDR3 length: 13 residues.

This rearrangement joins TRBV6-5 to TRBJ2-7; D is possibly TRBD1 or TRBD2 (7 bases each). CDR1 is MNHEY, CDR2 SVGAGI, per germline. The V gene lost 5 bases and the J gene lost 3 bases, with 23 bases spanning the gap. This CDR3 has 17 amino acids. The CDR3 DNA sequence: TGTGCCAGCAGTCACGGCTCTCGGGGGGCAGGGGGCTACGAGCAGTACTTC. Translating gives CASSHGSRGAGGYEQYF.